This record covers a single T cell receptor (beta chain). This CDR3 comprises 19 residues. Unmatched junction bases numbered 12, after V lost 4 bases and J lost 2 bases. Per the germline V gene, CDR1 is LNHDA and CDR2 is SQIVND (reference sequence). The data were taken from a study of blood T cell repertoires in COVID-19. Per the study methods: Counts of nucleated cells, estimated from reference gene primer amplification, were obtained. Repertoires were generated with immunoSEQ multiplex PCR, while TCRdb's copy carries only in-frame clones and drops some. D and trimming were read from the DNA, whereas the V and J calls and clone size are those reported in that table. The sample holds tens of thousands of clones, about 90% seen once.

This receptor was taken from a human donor in a cohort sampled during active COVID-19. Sequenced: peripheral blood. The gene calls are TRBV19 and TRBJ2-7; 15 bases agree with TRBD2. The CDR3 DNA reads TGTGCCAGTAGTACACGGACTAGCGGGAGGGCCGAGGTCGCCTACGAGCAGTACTTC. This gives the protein CASSTRTSGRAEVAYEQYF.